Listed below are T cell receptor beta chains from one sample, sequenced in a study of T cells in Graves' hyperthyroidism and ophthalmopathy. From the multiplex PCR reads, TCRdb called clonotypes with MiXCR, one entry per CDR3 protein. This repertoire shows more than 350,000 distinct CDR3 sequences, roughly 15% found once; its top ten account for approximately 19%. The sample was blood. The receptors here all came from a woman aged 60-75 years with Graves' ophthalmopathy. Both conserved end residues are part of each CDR3. A D gene is named only where the DNA matches it firmly. Size values are once, few and many counts, or a class for expanded clones, and some rows have none.

TRBJ2-1,TRBD2,TRBV27,many,CASSLQREDNEQFF,TGTGCCAGCAGTTTGCAGCGGGAGGACAATGAGCAGTTCTTC
TRBJ2-2,NA,TRBV20-1,NA,CSAERGNTGELFF,TGCAGTGCTGAGAGGGGGAACACCGGGGAGCTGTTTTTT
TRBJ2-2,NA,TRBV19,few,CASSGRTGTGELFF,TGTGCCAGTAGTGGGCGGACTGGGACCGGGGAGCTGTTTTTT
TRBJ1-1,TRBD1,TRBV6-2/TRBV6-3,NA,CASSYSSRQGTEAFF,TGTGCCAGCAGTTACTCGAGTCGACAGGGCACTGAAGCTTTCTTT
TRBJ2-1,TRBD2,TRBV5-1,many,CASSSGLAPNQQFF,TGCGCCAGCAGCTCGGGACTAGCCCCCAATCAGCAGTTCTTC
TRBJ2-5,TRBD1,TRBV4-1,once,CASSRTGQGSGKYF,TGCGCCAGCAGCCGGACGGGACAGGGCTCCGGAAAGTACTTC
TRBJ2-3,TRBD2,TRBV18,many,CASSLREGQQYF,TGTGCCAGCTCACTGCGGGAGGGACAACAGTATTTT
TRBJ2-5,NA,TRBV6-7,NA,CASSYPSGTSQETQYF,TGTGCCAGCAGTTACCCTTCCGGGACTTCCCAAGAGACCCAGTACTTC
TRBJ2-1,NA,TRBV7-9,NA,CASSFGSEKTSYNEQFF,TGTGCCAGCAGCTTCGGATCGGAGAAAACGTCCTACAATGAGCAGTTCTTC
TRBJ2-1,TRBD2,TRBV28,many,CASSLASGTQFF,TGTGCCAGCAGTTTGGCTAGCGGGACTCAGTTCTTC
TRBJ1-2,TRBD1,TRBV12-3/TRBV12-4,many,CASIAGQGVWGGYTF,TGTGCCAGCATCGCTGGACAGGGCGTGTGGGGTGGCTACACCTTC
TRBJ2-1,TRBD2,TRBV20-1,few,CSAGLAENYNEQFF,TGCAGTGCAGGACTAGCGGAGAACTACAATGAGCAGTTCTTC
TRBJ2-3,NA,TRBV5-1,many,CASSLDRTPTDTQYF,TGCGCCAGCAGCTTGGATAGGACTCCAACAGATACGCAGTATTTT
TRBJ1-1,NA,TRBV29-1,many,CSGGTRGISTEAFF,TGCAGCGGGGGCACGCGGGGAATTAGCACTGAAGCTTTCTTT
TRBJ1-1,NA,TRBV30,many,CALTNPDRPNTEAFF,TGTGCCTTGACGAACCCGGACAGACCGAACACTGAAGCTTTCTTT
TRBJ1-5,TRBD1,TRBV28,many,CASRTGVINQPQHF,TGTGCCAGCCGCACAGGGGTGATCAATCAGCCCCAGCATTTT
TRBJ2-5,NA,TRBV20-1,few,CSARGGAYQETQYF,TGCAGTGCTAGGGGGGGGGCGTACCAAGAGACCCAGTACTTC
TRBJ2-5,NA,TRBV28,NA,CASSGGGAGQETQYF,TGTGCCAGCAGTGGGGGCGGGGCTGGTCAAGAGACCCAGTACTTC
TRBJ2-7,TRBD2,TRBV10-2,NA,CASRAGVEEQYF,TGCGCCAGCAGGGCGGGAGTGGAAGAGCAGTACTTC
TRBJ2-5,TRBD2,TRBV6-2/TRBV6-3,once,CASSDSGRARETQYF,TGTGCCAGCAGTGATAGCGGGAGGGCCCGGGAGACCCAGTACTTC
TRBJ2-3,TRBD2,TRBV20-1,many,CSAIGTSGRPDTQYF,TGCAGTGCTATCGGGACTAGCGGGAGGCCAGATACGCAGTATTTT
TRBJ2-3,NA,TRBV28,many,CASSLSPIGAQYF,TGTGCCAGCAGTTTATCTCCCATCGGTGCACAGTATTTT
TRBJ2-1,TRBD2,TRBV7-9,NA,CASSLFTEREGWEQFF,TGTGCCAGCAGCTTATTCACCGAGCGGGAGGGTTGGGAGCAGTTCTTC
TRBJ2-7,NA,TRBV28,many,CASRGTVSYEQYF,TGTGCCAGCAGAGGGACGGTCTCCTACGAGCAGTACTTC
TRBJ1-6,NA,TRBV5-8,NA,CASSLAGGSSYNSPLHF,TGTGCCAGCAGCTTGGCGGGGGGAAGCTCCTATAATTCACCCCTCCACTTT
TRBJ2-1,TRBD2,TRBV6-1,many,CASSLAGVVYNEQFF,TGTGCCAGTAGTCTCGCGGGAGTCGTTTACAATGAGCAGTTCTTC
TRBJ2-2,NA,TRBV30,NA,CACPRGNTGELFF,TGTGCCTGCCCTCGGGGGAACACCGGGGAGCTGTTTTTT
TRBJ2-7,NA,TRBV4-1,NA,CASSQFPAGVAYEQYF,TGCGCCAGCAGCCAATTCCCGGCAGGGGTCGCCTACGAGCAGTACTTC
TRBJ2-1,NA,TRBV6-1,NA,CASSYSAPRGVYNEQFF,TGTGCCAGCAGTTACTCAGCCCCGCGGGGAGTCTACAATGAGCAGTTCTTC
TRBJ2-1,NA,TRBV19,NA,CASSIAGSYNEQFF,TGTGCCAGTAGTATAGCGGGATCCTACAATGAGCAGTTCTTC
TRBJ2-3,TRBD1,TRBV11-2,many,CASSLVGTVHFTDTQYF,TGTGCCAGCAGCTTAGTCGGGACAGTCCATTTCACAGATACGCAGTATTTT
TRBJ2-1,NA,TRBV7-2,many,CASSLGRGNSYNEQFF,TGTGCCAGCAGCTTAGGTCGGGGTAACTCCTACAATGAGCAGTTCTTC
TRBJ2-4,TRBD2,TRBV20-1,many,CSARRGTSGIAGAKNIQYF,TGCAGTGCTAGGAGGGGGACTAGCGGGATCGCGGGAGCCAAAAACATTCAGTACTTC
TRBJ2-3,TRBD2,TRBV20-1,many,CSAPGGSGRPDTQYF,TGCAGTGCCCCGGGAGGTAGCGGGAGACCTGATACGCAGTATTTT